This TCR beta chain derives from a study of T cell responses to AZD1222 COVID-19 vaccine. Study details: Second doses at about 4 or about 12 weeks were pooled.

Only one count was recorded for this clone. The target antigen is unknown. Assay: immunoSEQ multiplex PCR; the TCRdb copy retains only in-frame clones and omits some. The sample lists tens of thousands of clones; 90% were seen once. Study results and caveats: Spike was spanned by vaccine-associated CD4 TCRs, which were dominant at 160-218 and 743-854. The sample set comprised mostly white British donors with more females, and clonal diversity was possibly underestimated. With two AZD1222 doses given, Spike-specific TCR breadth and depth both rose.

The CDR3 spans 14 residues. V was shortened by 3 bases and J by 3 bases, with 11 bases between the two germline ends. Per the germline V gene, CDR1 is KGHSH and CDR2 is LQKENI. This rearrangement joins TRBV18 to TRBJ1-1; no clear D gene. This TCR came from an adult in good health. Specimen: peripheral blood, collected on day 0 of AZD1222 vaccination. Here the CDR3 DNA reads TGTGCCAGCTCACCCCAGATGGGCTACACTGAAGCTTTCTTT. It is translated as CASSPQMGYTEAFF.